This TCR beta chain was documented in a study of cytomegalovirus exposure and HLA in healthy donors. The study, taken as a whole, reports: What was likely a sequencing artifact was a cluster of highly shared sequence variants.

The PCR made use of 60 Vbeta and 13 Jbeta primers. Produced via immunoSEQ multiplex PCR; TCRdb's table is partial and in-frame only. The data contain about 280,000 clones, around 90% of them singletons. Regarding this clone: Its target is not known.

The V gene end was trimmed by 7 bases and the J gene end by 1 base; junction bases not matched to a gene: 6. The germline gives CDR1 SNHLY, CDR2 FYNNEI. The CDR3 totals 14 residues. This TCR was sampled from a woman under 30 in good health and CMV-seronegative. Specimen: PBMCs. V gene TRBV2 combines with J gene TRBJ1-1; 7 bases are shared with TRBD1. The CDR3 spells CASTPGQQNTEAFF. The CDR3 DNA reads TGTGCCAGCACACCGGGACAGCAGAACACTGAAGCTTTCTTT.